The present TCR beta chain was sequenced within a study of cytomegalovirus exposure and HLA in healthy donors. Study as a whole: The same platform as the roughly 700 first-cohort repertoires was used for the 90 to 150 validation repertoires, a later analysis reported.

Donors were drawn from the approximately 110-subject validation cohort, separate from the approximately 680-subject first cohort. V dropped 2 bases and J dropped 5 bases, with 13 bases sitting between them. Germline V CDR1 and CDR2: MNHEY, SVGAGI. The CDR3 covers 15 residues. Repertoires were generated with immunoSEQ multiplex PCR, while TCRdb's copy carries only in-frame clones and drops some. The table shows 110,000 or so clones, with approximately 95% occurring only once. The origin of this receptor is a young woman in good health and CMV-seronegative. The sequencing input was PBMCs. The chain uses TRBV6-5 and TRBJ1-5; D perhaps matches TRBD1 (5 bases). As DNA, the CDR3 is TGTGCCAGCAGTTACGGCCGGGGGGGACATCAGCCCCAGCATTTT. This gives the protein CASSYGRGGHQPQHF.